One and the same sample provided the 31 T cell receptor beta chains below, sequenced in a study of beta chain features in type 1 diabetes. Of the isolated RNA, all was reverse transcribed, and so the sequenced material was expressed TCRB transcripts. Only in-frame clones appear in the TCRdb table, and some are missing; sequencing was by immunoSEQ multiplex PCR. This table holds 390,000 or so clones, 11% to 15% found once. Sequenced sample: naive CD4+ T cells from blood. The origin of the receptors is a man in his thirties or forties in good health.

The chain joins TRBV5-1 to TRBJ2-5, with unresolved D. Germline V gives CDR1 SGHRS, CDR2 YFSETQ. CDR3 length: 18 residues. Between the trimmed V and J ends, which lost 1 base and 2 bases, there was a span of 21 bases. The CDR3, as DNA: TGCGCCAGCAGCTTGAAAGCTTCTCCTGCCCGTCTTCAAGAGACCCAGTACTTC. Residues: CASSLKASPARLQETQYF.

This clone has just a few counts. The chain combines TRBV4-3 with TRBJ2-3; D is unclear. Germline V CDR1 and CDR2: LGHNA, YSLEER. V gave up 1 base and J gave up 6 bases, with 8 bases separating them. CDR3 length equals 13 residues. CDR3 protein: CASSQGLWDTQYF. In nucleotides, the CDR3 is TGCGCCAGCAGCCAAGGATTATGGGATACGCAGTATTTT.

There are a few counts of this clone. The chain employs TRBV30 and TRBJ2-4; D gene ambiguous. V lost 3 bases and J lost 1, with 7 bases in between. CDR1 and CDR2 from the germline V gene are GTSNPN and SVGIG (reference sequence). The CDR3 runs to 13 residues. The CDR3 nucleotides are TGTGCCTGGAGCAGGTCCGCCAAAAACATTCAGTACTTC. Its protein is CAWSRSAKNIQYF.

This clone showed up just a few times. The chain uses TRBV14 and TRBJ2-3, with D perhaps matching TRBD2 (6 bases). V was shortened by 0 bases and J by 5 bases, with 24 bases between the two germline ends. CDR3 length: 19 amino acids. Germline-derived CDR1 and CDR2 are SGHDN and FVKESK. Here the CDR3 DNA reads TGTGCCAGCAGCCAAGATCTAATCTTGTCGCGGGGAGTCTTAGATACGCAGTATTTT. It yields the protein CASSQDLILSRGVLDTQYF.

This clone has more than one count but fewer than ten. The sample carries other DNA sequences with the same CDR3. This chain joins TRBV11-2 and TRBJ2-7; D is ambiguous. CDR1 is SGHAT, CDR2 FQNNGV, per germline. This CDR3 has 10 residues. Trimming cost V 5 bases and J 4 bases, with 3 bases left between them. The chain's CDR3 is CASSTYEQYF. The CDR3 DNA reads as TGTGCCAGCAGCACGTACGAGCAGTACTTC.

This clone has only a few counts. This chain joins TRBV29-1 and TRBJ1-1, with a tentative D call TRBD1 (5 bases). Trimming shortened V by 0 bases and J by 1 base, and 6 bases separated the two germline ends. The CDR3 totals 13 residues. Looked up from germline, CDR1 is SQVTM and CDR2 is ANQGSEA. Here the CDR3 DNA reads TGCAGCGTTGAAGAGACAGAGAACACTGAAGCTTTCTTT. Its translation: CSVEETENTEAFF.

There are a few counts of this clone. J is TRBJ1-2 and V is TRBV11-2; the D is unclear. This CDR3 is built from 14 residues. The V end was cut by 5 bases, the J end by 0 bases, with 10 bases between. The germline gives CDR1 SGHAT, CDR2 FQNNGV. The CDR3 protein is CASSRGPTNYGYTF. The CDR3 DNA sequence: TGTGCCAGCAGCCGAGGACCGACTAACTATGGCTACACCTTC.

The genes are TRBV5-1 and TRBJ1-5; TRBD1 aligns across 7 bases. CDR3 length: 14 residues. J gave up 5 bases and V 5 bases, and 7 bases lay outside the gene matches. Germline-derived CDR1 and CDR2 are SGHRS and YFSETQ. This CDR3 reads CASRPDRADQPQHF. The CDR3 DNA reads TGCGCCAGCAGGCCCGACAGGGCTGATCAGCCCCAGCATTTT.

The chain couples TRBV7-9 to TRBJ1-6; perhaps TRBD1 as D (5 bases). CDR1 is SEHNR and CDR2 is FQNEAQ in the germline V gene (reference sequence). This CDR3 has 12 amino acids. Between the trimmed V and J ends, which lost 2 bases and 9 bases, there was a span of 5 bases. The CDR3, as DNA: TGTGCCAGCAGCTTAAGGGGTTCACCCCTCCACTTT. Translated, it gives CASSLRGSPLHF.

This clone turned up a few times. The genes are TRBV18 and TRBJ1-1; a weak D match, TRBD1 (6 bases). Germline CDR1 KGHSH, CDR2 LQKENI. The CDR3 covers 12 residues. The V end was cut by 0 bases, the J end by 10 bases, with 9 bases between. CDR3 in amino acids: CASSPPARGAFF. CDR3 in DNA: TGTGCCAGCTCACCACCGGCCAGGGGAGCTTTCTTT.

A word on this clone: Other DNA sequences within the sample encode an identical CDR3. J is TRBJ2-1 and V is TRBV7-9; 9 nucleotides align to TRBD2. The J segment lost 7 bases and the V segment lost 1 base, leaving 2 bases of the junction unmatched. The CDR3 has 14 amino acids. Germline-derived CDR1 and CDR2 are SEHNR and FQNEAQ (reference sequence). CDR3 amino acids: CASSLGLAGNEQFF. In DNA, the CDR3 is TGTGCCAGCAGCTTAGGTCTAGCGGGGAATGAGCAGTTCTTC.

The gene calls are TRBV15 and TRBJ2-3; D unresolved. The germline V gene has CDR1 LNHNV and CDR2 YYDKDF (reference sequence). This CDR3 is built from 15 residues. Trimming shortened V by 0 bases and J by 2 bases, and 9 bases separated the two germline ends. CDR3 loop: CATSRDSQPTDTQYF. Here the CDR3 DNA reads TGTGCCACCAGCAGAGATTCCCAGCCCACAGATACGCAGTATTTT.

Ten or more counts support this clone. J is TRBJ2-7 and V is TRBV30; TRBD1 agrees at 10 bases. Germline values: CDR1 GTSNPN, CDR2 SVGIG (reference sequence). Germline trimming cut 6 bases from V and 0 bases from J; bases unmatched to any gene: 8. The CDR3 spans 15 residues. Written as DNA, the CDR3 is TGTGCCTGCACCAGCGGGACAGGGGTCTCCTACGAGCAGTACGTC. Its protein product is CACTSGTGVSYEQYV.

The chain employs TRBV18 and TRBJ2-1; 10 bases align to TRBD2. V was pared by 3 bases and J by 7 bases, with 6 bases of the junction left unmatched. From germline, CDR1 is KGHSH and CDR2 LQKENI. The CDR3 is 15 residues long. This CDR3 reads CASSPLASGRNEQFF. The CDR3 DNA follows: TGTGCCAGCTCACCTTTGGCTAGCGGGAGAAATGAGCAGTTCTTC.

This clone occurred a few times. The rearrangement joins TRBV20-1 to TRBJ1-2; maybe TRBD1 (6 bases). The germline CDR1 and CDR2 sequences are DFQATT and SNEGSKA (reference sequence). Trimming removed 3 bases at V and 8 bases at J, with 10 bases between. The CDR3 runs 11 residues. The CDR3 region is CSARPGAGYTF. CDR3 DNA sequence: TGCAGTGCTAGGCCAGGGGCCGGCTACACCTTC.

This clone was seen a handful of times. The chain has TRBV19 and TRBJ2-3, with 7 bases aligning to TRBD1. V dropped 7 bases and J dropped 2; count of bases not matched to a gene: 9. The CDR3 contains 15 residues. CDR1 and CDR2 (germline): LNHDA, SQIVND (reference sequence). The CDR3 protein is CASNPTGQDTDTQYF. CDR3 sequence (DNA): TGTGCCAGTAACCCTACAGGACAGGACACAGATACGCAGTATTTT.

In the case of this clone: Other nucleotide sequences in the sample specify the same CDR3. The chain employs TRBV7-2 and TRBJ2-5; TRBD2 might be the D (5 bases). Germline values: CDR1 SGHTA, CDR2 FQGNSA. The V gene lost 1 base and the J gene lost 1 base, with 7 bases spanning the gap. CDR3 length: 14 residues. The CDR3 DNA is TGTGCCAGCAGCTTAGGAGGGAGCCAAGAGACCCAGTACTTC. Its protein is CASSLGGSQETQYF. Drawing the rest from reference TRBV7-2 and TRBJ2-5, the complete variable domain is GAGVSQSPSNKVTEKGKDVELRCDPISGHTALYWYRQSLGQGLEFLIYFQGNSAPDKSGLPSDRFSAERTGGSVSTLTIQRTQQEDSAVYLCASSLGGSQETQYFGPGTRLLVL.

The V gene is TRBV10-3, the J gene TRBJ2-3; 8 bases agree with TRBD1. V was clipped by 4 bases and J by 3 bases; unmatched bases: 6. Germline lookup yields CDR1 ENHRY and CDR2 SYGVKD. This CDR3 region has 15 residues. DNA of the CDR3: TGTGCCATCAGTGGAAAAGGACAGGGTACAGATACGCAGTATTTT. It codes for CAISGKGQGTDTQYF.

The chain is built from TRBV5-1 and TRBJ1-2; D perhaps matches TRBD1 (6 bases). Germline assignment: CDR1 SGHRS and CDR2 YFSETQ. The CDR3 length is 14 residues. Trimming shortened V by 3 bases and J by 7 bases, and 16 bases separated the two germline ends. For the CDR3, the DNA is TGCGCCAGCAGCTCCCGAACAGGGAACGGTGGCTACACCTTC. The encoded protein is CASSSRTGNGGYTF.

This clone turned up a few times. The gene calls are TRBV6-5 and TRBJ2-7; tentatively, D is TRBD2 (6 bases). The V end lost 8 bases, the J end lost 5 bases, and 13 bases lay between the germline ends. The germline V gene has CDR1 MNHEY and CDR2 SVGAGI. This CDR3 comprises 12 residues. CDR3 amino acids: CASGRGSNEQYF. The CDR3 coding sequence is TGTGCCAGCGGGCGGGGCAGCAACGAGCAGTACTTC.

A few counts support this clone. This chain connects TRBV15 to TRBJ2-7; the D gene is possibly TRBD2 (6 bases). Deletions cut 2 bases from V and 2 bases from J, with 19 bases between. In germline, CDR1 is LNHNV, CDR2 YYDKDF (reference sequence). The length of the CDR3 is 17 residues. DNA for the CDR3: TGTGCCACCAGCAGACATAGATCGCGGGGCTCGACCTACGAGCAGTACGTC. Its translation is CATSRHRSRGSTYEQYV.

Remarks on this clone: It is unclear where the CDR3 begins or ends on the DNA, so no DNA is shown, and the CDR3 is as TCRdb lists it. The J gene is TRBJ1-5, the V gene TRBV21-1; the table's TRBD1 call for D was not verified on the DNA. TRBV21-1 is tagged as a pseudogene. From its first to its last residue, the CDR3 has 16 amino acids. CDR3 sequence reads: CASSKVGRGSNQPQHF.

This clone was observed a few times. The rearrangement joins TRBV30 to TRBJ1-4; a possible D gene is TRBD1 (6 bases). Between the trimmed V and J ends, which lost 2 bases and 7 bases, there was a span of 11 bases. Germline V CDR1 and CDR2: GTSNPN, SVGIG (reference sequence). The CDR3 covers 13 residues. For the CDR3, the DNA is TGTGCCTGGAGTCGGGGGGCGAGTGAAAAACTGTTTTTT. It specifies CAWSRGASEKLFF.

This clone occurred a few times. This chain connects TRBV15 to TRBJ2-7, with 10 nucleotides matching TRBD1. There are 14 residues in the CDR3. V lost 5 bases to trimming and J lost 7 bases; unmatched junction nucleotides: 8. CDR1 and CDR2 from the germline V gene are LNHNV and YYDKDF (reference sequence). This CDR3 reads CATSRDRGGLEQYF. CDR3 in DNA: TGTGCCACCAGCCGGGACAGGGGCGGCCTGGAGCAGTACTTC.

The V call is TRBV10-2, the J call TRBJ1-6, with TRBD1 as a possible D gene (5 bases). Germline lookup yields CDR1 WSHSY and CDR2 SAAADI. This CDR3 is 16 amino acids long. The V and J ends lost 3 bases and 7 bases respectively, with 16 bases between them. CDR3 DNA: TGCGCCAGCAGTGATGCGGGGACCCGGATAAATTCACCCCTCCACTTT. Translation: CASSDAGTRINSPLHF.

The chain uses TRBV5-6 and TRBJ2-4; the D gene could be TRBD1 or TRBD2 (5 bases each). CDR3 length: 15 residues. The V and J ends lost 1 base and 0 bases respectively, with 8 bases between them. Looked up from germline, CDR1 is SGHDT and CDR2 is YYEEEE. CDR3 in amino acids: CASSLWGIAKNIQYF. CDR3 in DNA: TGTGCCAGCAGCTTGTGGGGGATAGCCAAAAACATTCAGTACTTC.

This clone was counted a few times. V usage is TRBV7-2 and J usage is TRBJ1-1, with 9 bases identical to TRBD1. The V segment lost 5 bases and the J segment 6 bases; nucleotides outside the gene matches: 7. Germline assignment: CDR1 SGHTA and CDR2 FQGNSA. The CDR3 runs 14 residues. CDR3 residues: CASSPRTGEAEAFF. In DNA form, the CDR3 reads TGTGCCAGCAGCCCCCGGACAGGGGAGGCTGAAGCTTTCTTT.

This clone was seen only a few times. The rearrangement joins TRBV25-1 to TRBJ1-2; D gene uncertain. The V end lost 4 bases, the J end lost 7 bases, and 16 bases lay between the germline ends. This CDR3 region has 14 residues. Germline CDR1 reads MGHDK; CDR2 reads SYGVNS. CDR3 DNA sequence: TGTGCCAGCAGTGCATCGGACCGACTAGGTGGCTACACCTTC. Encoded protein: CASSASDRLGGYTF.

This clone came up a few times. The V call is TRBV7-9, the J call TRBJ1-2; D unclear. There are 13 residues in the CDR3. Germline-derived CDR1 and CDR2 are SEHNR and FQNEAQ (reference sequence). The V end was cut by 4 bases, the J end by 4 bases, with 10 bases between. CDR3 region: CASSYSGGYGYTF. In nucleotides, the CDR3 is TGTGCCAGCAGCTACAGTGGAGGCTATGGCTACACCTTC.

The chain joins TRBV5-6 to TRBJ2-7; D possibly corresponds to TRBD1 (5 bases). Germline CDR1 reads SGHDT; CDR2 reads YYEEEE. The CDR3 spans 15 residues. V lost 3 bases and J lost 3, with 16 bases in between. CDR3 amino acids: CASSSGPERYYEQYV. For the CDR3, the DNA is TGTGCCAGCAGCTCAGGGCCAGAGAGATACTACGAGCAGTACGTC.

This clone was recorded only once. The chain is built from TRBV4-3 and TRBJ2-3; 15 bases map to TRBD2. CDR3 length: 21 residues. V was clipped by 0 bases and J by 2 bases; unmatched bases: 12. From germline, CDR1 is LGHNA and CDR2 YSLEER. The CDR3 DNA reads TGCGCCAGCAGCCAAGAGAGGGGACTAGCGGGAGGCCTGGGGGCCACAGATACGCAGTATTTT. This encodes CASSQERGLAGGLGATDTQYF.